The entry below gives a single T cell receptor (beta chain) sequence along with its context. The antigen it recognizes is unknown. The sample holds no much larger clone one base away, and base qualities are not on file. Whole blood was collected in K2EDTA tubes by collaborating institutions according to the institutions' own protocols. Collaborator samples were shipped for TCRbeta analysis as frozen whole blood, isolated PBMCs, or DNA extracted from either sample type. This sample is drawn from a study of blood T cell repertoires in COVID-19 (dated by TCRdb to 2018 to 2020). Notes on the research overall: The collaborator samples originated in the United States, Italy and Spain and spanned the acute and convalescent phases of COVID-19. The prospective study material was composed of cDNA or gDNA derived from T cells, B-cell-depleted T cells, or PBMCs. The dataset comprised deeply sampled blood TCRbeta repertoires from subjects exposed to, actively infected with, or recovered from COVID-19. A freely available public database, intended as a resource for researchers studying the immune response to SARS-CoV-2, is where the repertoires were released. Samples came from the ongoing ImmuneRACE study (first 160 participants) plus 1,254 subjects from 6 global collaborators. A de-identified subject ID, COVID-19 status, age in years and sex were almost always included in the sample metadata. HLA class I and class II types, where available, came from metadata supplied by the sample provider rather than from assay-based typing.

Broader findings and caveats from the paper: Clinical and demographic metadata were provided uncurated, with the amount varying by source and participant.

V trim: 5 bases; J trim: 7 bases; unmatched bases: 6. The germline V gene (reference sequence) gives CDR1 as LGHDT and CDR2 as YNNKEL. The CDR3 runs 15 residues from the cysteine to the phenylalanine. The CDR3 DNA has 45 bases and is translated from base 1. TCRbeta CDR3 regions were amplified from genomic DNA by means of the immunoSEQ Assay, a bias-controlled multiplex PCR. In the paper's pipeline: Nucleated cell counts per sample were estimated from amplification of reference gene primers within the assay. To quantify the absolute abundance of each unique TCRbeta CDR3 rearrangement, sequence reads were collapsed and filtered. For each sample, productive Simpson clonality was calculated as the square root of Simpson's diversity index across productive rearrangements. The source is immuneACCESS, and TCRdb retained only in-frame sequences with V and J called. Part of the clones is not carried over; for the studies checked, unresolved V genes explain less than half of this, and the remainder is unexplained. V and J calls and clone size are as listed in that table; D and trimming were resolved from the DNA. This sample gives more than 70,000 clones in total; roughly four fifths of them show up just once. The biggest ten clones account for about 35% of the sample.

The source material was peripheral blood. This sequence uses TRBV3-1 (or the pseudogene TRBV3-2) and TRBJ1-6, and TRBD1 matches 9 of the central bases. This clonotype originated in a woman between 65 and 79 years old with acute or convalescent COVID-19. The sequence in DNA is TGTGCCAGCAGCACCCGACAGGGGGAGAATTCACCCCTCCACTTT. This is translated as CASSTRQGENSPLHF.